One sample yielded the 7 T cell receptor beta chains listed below, sequenced in a study of tumor-infiltrating lymphocytes in oesophageal squamous cell carcinoma (dated by TCRdb to 2016 to 2018). The receptor library was made with PCR. Sequencing relied on an Illumina HiSeq 2000. The raw public reads went through TCRdb reprocessing: fastp at Q25, MiXCR clone calling, in-frame beta chains kept. Here each entry gathers all rows of one CDR3 protein and keeps the most common genes and DNA. This sample comprises approximately 18,000 distinct CDR3 sequences, around 40% of them detected only once. The top ten clonotypes cover 6.8% of the sample. Sequencing used blood. Receptors were obtained from a male donor with esophageal squamous cell carcinoma.

There are many counts of this clonotype. The V gene is TRBV19, the J gene TRBJ2-1, with 8 bases fitting TRBD2. This CDR3 contains 16 residues. Per the germline V gene, CDR1 is LNHDA and CDR2 is SQIVND (reference sequence). Trimming removed 5 bases from V and 0 bases from J; junction bases left unmatched: 6. In nucleotides, the CDR3 is TGTGCCAGTAGTCTAACAAGCGGGAGCTCCTACAATGAGCAGTTCTTC. Translated: CASSLTSGSSYNEQFF.

This chain joins TRBV7-3 and TRBJ2-3, with a weak D call TRBD2 (7 bases). CDR1 is SGHTA, CDR2 FQGTGA, per germline. Trimming removed 1 base from V and 2 bases from J, with 10 bases in between. The CDR3 extends over 15 amino acids. The CDR3 coding sequence is TGTGCCAGCAGCTTAAGGGGGGGCCCCACAGATACGCAGTATTTT. Protein: CASSLRGGPTDTQYF.

In this sample, this clonotype turned up many times. V gene TRBV10-1 combines with J gene TRBJ2-2, with 9 bases fitting TRBD2. Germline V lookup: CDR1 WNHNN, CDR2 SYGVQD (reference sequence). CDR3 length: 15 amino acids. After removal of 7 bases from V and 4 bases from J, the junction contained 7 bases not matched to a gene. CDR3 loop: CASIVGLAVTGELFF. DNA for the CDR3: TGCGCCAGCATCGTGGGACTAGCTGTCACCGGGGAGCTGTTTTTT.

This clonotype was observed many times. V is TRBV6-4 and J is TRBJ2-3; D might be TRBD2 (6 bases). The ends were cut back, 3 bases at V and 4 bases at J, with 11 bases in the middle. Germline V gives CDR1 MRHNA, CDR2 SNTAGT. This CDR3 region has 14 residues. CDR3 DNA sequence: TGTGCCAGCAGTGATGGAGGGTCGTCAGATACGCAGTATTTT. This codes for CASSDGGSSDTQYF.

This clonotype was observed a handful of times. This rearrangement joins TRBV20-1 to TRBJ2-3, with D perhaps TRBD1 (5 bases). This CDR3 spans 17 amino acids. The germline gives CDR1 DFQATT, CDR2 SNEGSKA (reference sequence). V was cut by 0 bases and J by 0 bases, with 16 bases left in between. In DNA, the CDR3 is TGCAGTGCTAGAGATCTCAGGGTTGTCTGGAGCACAGATACGCAGTATTTT. Its translation is CSARDLRVVWSTDTQYF.

This clonotype was seen only a few times. An end of the junction differs from the germline gene, which may be a read error. The V call is TRBV7-2, the J call TRBJ2-7; possibly TRBD1 or TRBD2 for D (5 bases each). Germline-derived CDR1 and CDR2 are SGHTA and FQGNSA. The CDR3 consists of 15 residues. For the CDR3, the DNA is TGTGCCAGCAGCTCCTTGCAGGGTAGTTCCGGGGAGCTGTACTTC. Its translation: CASSSLQGSSGELYF.

At least ten counts were recorded for this clonotype. The chain uses TRBV7-5 and TRBJ2-5. TRBV7-5 counts as a pseudogene. The CDR3 has 13 residues. CDR3 in amino acids: CARSHRDEETQYF. Written as DNA, the CDR3 is TGTGCCAGAAGCCACCGGGACGAAGAGACCCAGTACTTC.